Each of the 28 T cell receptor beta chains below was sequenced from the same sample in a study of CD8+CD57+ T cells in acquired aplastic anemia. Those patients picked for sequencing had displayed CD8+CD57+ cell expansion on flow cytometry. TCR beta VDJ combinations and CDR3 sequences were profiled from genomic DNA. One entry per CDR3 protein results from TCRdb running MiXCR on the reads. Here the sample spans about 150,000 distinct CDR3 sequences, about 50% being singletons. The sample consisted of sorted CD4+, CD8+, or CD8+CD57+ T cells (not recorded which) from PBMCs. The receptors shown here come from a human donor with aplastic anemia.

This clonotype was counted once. Written as DNA, the CDR3 is TGCAGCGCCATCCGCCAGATGAACACTGAAGCTTTCTTT. Its translation is CSAIRQMNTEAFF. V usage is TRBV29-1 and J usage is TRBJ1-1; D uncertain. V lost 7 bases and J lost 0, with 12 bases in between. The CDR3 has 13 residues. Per the germline V gene, CDR1 is SQVTM and CDR2 is ANQGSEA.

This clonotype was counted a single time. The CDR3 spells CASSPRTMVGETQYF. The DNA for the CDR3 is TGTGCCAGTAGTCCCCGGACTATGGTAGGGGAGACCCAGTACTTC. The rearrangement joins TRBV19 to TRBJ2-5, with D maybe TRBD2 (6 bases). The CDR3 covers 15 residues. The V and J ends lost 5 bases and 5 bases respectively, with 18 bases between them. Germline V lookup: CDR1 LNHDA, CDR2 SQIVND (reference sequence).

For the CDR3, the DNA is TGTGCCACCAGCAGTAGACCTTTCGGGGGATCCTACGAGCAGTACTTC. Protein sequence: CATSSRPFGGSYEQYF. This sequence joins TRBV15 and TRBJ2-7; tentatively, D is TRBD2 (6 bases). V was shortened by 3 bases and J by 1 base, with 16 bases between the two germline ends. The CDR3 extends over 16 amino acids. The germline CDR1 and CDR2 sequences are LNHNV and YYDKDF (reference sequence). Full variable domain (outside the CDR3, taken from reference TRBV15 and TRBJ2-7): DAMVIQNPRYQVTQFGKPVTLSCSQTLNHNVMYWYQQKSSQAPKLLFHYYDKDFNNEADTPDNFQSRRPNTSFCFLDIRSPGLGDTAMYLCATSSRPFGGSYEQYFGPGTRLTVT.

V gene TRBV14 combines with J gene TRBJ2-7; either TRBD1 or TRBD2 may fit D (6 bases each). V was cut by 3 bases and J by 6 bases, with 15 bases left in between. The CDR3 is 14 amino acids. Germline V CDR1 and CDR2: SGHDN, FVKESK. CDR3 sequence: CASSHYRDSIEQYF. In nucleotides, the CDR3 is TGTGCCAGCAGCCATTACAGGGACTCTATCGAGCAGTACTTC.

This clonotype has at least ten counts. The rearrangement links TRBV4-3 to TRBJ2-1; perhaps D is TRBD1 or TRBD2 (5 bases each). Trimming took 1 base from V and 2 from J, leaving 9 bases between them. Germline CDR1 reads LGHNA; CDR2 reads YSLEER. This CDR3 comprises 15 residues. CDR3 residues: CASSQGEGTYNEQFF. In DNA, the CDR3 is TGCGCCAGCAGCCAAGGTGAGGGGACCTACAATGAGCAGTTCTTC.

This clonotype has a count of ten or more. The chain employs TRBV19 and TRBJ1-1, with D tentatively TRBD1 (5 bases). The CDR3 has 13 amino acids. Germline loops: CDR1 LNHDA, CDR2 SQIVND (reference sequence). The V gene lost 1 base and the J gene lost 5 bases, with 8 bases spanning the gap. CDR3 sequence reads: CASSIGGGTEAFF. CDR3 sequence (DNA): TGTGCCAGTAGTATAGGCGGGGGGACTGAAGCTTTCTTT.

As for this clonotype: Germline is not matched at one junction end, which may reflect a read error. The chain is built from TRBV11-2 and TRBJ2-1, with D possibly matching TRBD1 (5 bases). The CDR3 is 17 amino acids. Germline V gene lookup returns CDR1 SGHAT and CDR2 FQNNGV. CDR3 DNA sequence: TGTGCCAGCAGCGTCTTCTTTGACAGCCTGAACTACAGTGAGCAGTTCTTC. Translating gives CASSVFFDSLNYSEQFF.

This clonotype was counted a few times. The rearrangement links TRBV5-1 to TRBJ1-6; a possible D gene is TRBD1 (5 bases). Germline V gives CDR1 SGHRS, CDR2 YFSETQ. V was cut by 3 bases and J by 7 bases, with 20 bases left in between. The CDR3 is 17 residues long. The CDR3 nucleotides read TGCGCCAGCAGCTCGGGGGACCGTCGCCGGGAAAATTCACCCCTCCACTTT. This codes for CASSSGDRRRENSPLHF.

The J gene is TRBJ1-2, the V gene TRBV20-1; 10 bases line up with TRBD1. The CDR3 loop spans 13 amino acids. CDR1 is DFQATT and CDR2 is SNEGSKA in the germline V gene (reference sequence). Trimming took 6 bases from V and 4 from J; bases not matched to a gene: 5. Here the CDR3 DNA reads TGCAGTGCGGGGGACAGGGGCTTCTATGGCTACACCTTC. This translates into CSAGDRGFYGYTF.

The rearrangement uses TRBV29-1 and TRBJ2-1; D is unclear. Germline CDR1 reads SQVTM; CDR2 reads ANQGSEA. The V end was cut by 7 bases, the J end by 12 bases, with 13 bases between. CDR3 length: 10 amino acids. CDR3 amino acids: CSAVGSWQFF. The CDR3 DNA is TGCAGCGCTGTGGGCTCCTGGCAGTTCTTC.

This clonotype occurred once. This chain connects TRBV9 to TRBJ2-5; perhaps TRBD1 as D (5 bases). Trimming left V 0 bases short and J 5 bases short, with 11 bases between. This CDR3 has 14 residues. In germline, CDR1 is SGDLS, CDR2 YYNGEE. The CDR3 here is CASSVVDNGETQYF. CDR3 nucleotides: TGTGCCAGCAGCGTAGTGGACAACGGGGAGACCCAGTACTTC. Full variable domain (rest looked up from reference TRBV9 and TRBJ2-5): DSGVTQTPKHLITATGQRVTLRCSPRSGDLSVYWYQQSLDQGLQFLIQYYNGEERAKGNILERFSAQQFPDLHSELNLSSLELGDSALYFCASSVVDNGETQYFGPGTRLLVL.

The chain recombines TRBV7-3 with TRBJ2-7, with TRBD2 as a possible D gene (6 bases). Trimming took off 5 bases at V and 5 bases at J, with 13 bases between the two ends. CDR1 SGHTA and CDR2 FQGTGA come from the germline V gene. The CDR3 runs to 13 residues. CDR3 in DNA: TGTGCCAGCAGCCCCCATGGGGGGAACGAGCAGTACTTC. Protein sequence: CASSPHGGNEQYF.

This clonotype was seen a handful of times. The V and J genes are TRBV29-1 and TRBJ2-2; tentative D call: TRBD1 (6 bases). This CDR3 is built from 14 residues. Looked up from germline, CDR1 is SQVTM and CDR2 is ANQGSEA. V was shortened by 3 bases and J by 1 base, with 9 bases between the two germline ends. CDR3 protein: CSVDQGLNTGELFF. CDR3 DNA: TGCAGCGTTGACCAGGGGCTGAACACCGGGGAGCTGTTTTTT.

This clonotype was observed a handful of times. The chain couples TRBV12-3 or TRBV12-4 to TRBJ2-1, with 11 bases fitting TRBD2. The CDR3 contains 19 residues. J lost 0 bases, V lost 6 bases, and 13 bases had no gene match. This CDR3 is CASRSTGTSGLSSYNEQFF. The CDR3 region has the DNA TGTGCCAGCAGAAGTACCGGGACTAGCGGTCTCAGCTCCTACAATGAGCAGTTCTTC.

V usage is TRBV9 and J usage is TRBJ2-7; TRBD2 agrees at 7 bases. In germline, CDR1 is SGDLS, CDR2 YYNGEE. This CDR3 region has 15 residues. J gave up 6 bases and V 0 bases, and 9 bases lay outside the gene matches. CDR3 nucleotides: TGTGCCAGCAGCGTAGACTTGGGGGAGGGGCGCGAGCAGTACTTC. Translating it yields CASSVDLGEGREQYF.

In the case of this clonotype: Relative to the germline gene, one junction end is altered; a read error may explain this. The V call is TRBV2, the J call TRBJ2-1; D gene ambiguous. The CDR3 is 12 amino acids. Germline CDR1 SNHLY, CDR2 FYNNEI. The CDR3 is CASSNSRNEKFF. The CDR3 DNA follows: TGTGCCAGCAGCAATAGCAGGAATGAGAAGTTCTTC.

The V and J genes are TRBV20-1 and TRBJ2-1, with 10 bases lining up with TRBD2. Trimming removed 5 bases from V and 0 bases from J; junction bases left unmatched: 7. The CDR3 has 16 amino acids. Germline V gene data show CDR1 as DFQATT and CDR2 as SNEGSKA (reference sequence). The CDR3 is CSAARTSGSSYNEQFF. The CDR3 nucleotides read TGCAGTGCTGCCAGGACTAGCGGAAGCTCCTACAATGAGCAGTTCTTC.

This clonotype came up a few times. CDR3: CSAYLTGDNSPLHF. CDR3 in DNA: TGCAGTGCTTACCTAACAGGGGATAATTCACCCCTCCACTTT. The V call is TRBV20-1, the J call TRBJ1-6; 7 bases are a match to TRBD1. The germline V gene encodes CDR1 DFQATT and CDR2 SNEGSKA (reference sequence). This CDR3 spans 14 amino acids. V lost 5 bases to trimming and J lost 5 bases; unmatched junction nucleotides: 6.

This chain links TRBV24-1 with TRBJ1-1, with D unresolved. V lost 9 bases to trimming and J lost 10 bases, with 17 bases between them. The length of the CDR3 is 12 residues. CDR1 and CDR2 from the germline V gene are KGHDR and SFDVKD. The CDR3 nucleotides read TGTGCCACCGTGGCCCCGCTGAGGGTAGCTTTCTTT. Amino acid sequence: CATVAPLRVAFF.

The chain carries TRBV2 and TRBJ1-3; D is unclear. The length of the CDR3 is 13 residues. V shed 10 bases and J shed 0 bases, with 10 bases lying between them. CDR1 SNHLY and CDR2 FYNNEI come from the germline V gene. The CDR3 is CATAFSSGNTIYF. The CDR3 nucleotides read TGTGCCACCGCGTTTTCCTCTGGAAACACCATATATTTT. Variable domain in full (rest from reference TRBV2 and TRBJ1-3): EPEVTQTPSHQVTQMGQEVILRCVPISNHLYFYWYRQILGQKVEFLVSFYNNEISEKSEIFDDQFSVERPDGSNFTLKIRSTKLEDSAMYFCATAFSSGNTIYFGEGSWLTVV.

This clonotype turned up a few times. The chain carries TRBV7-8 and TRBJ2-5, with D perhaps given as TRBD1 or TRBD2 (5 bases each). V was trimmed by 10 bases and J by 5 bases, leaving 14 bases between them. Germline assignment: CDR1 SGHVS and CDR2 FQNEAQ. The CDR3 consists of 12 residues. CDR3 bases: TGTGCCACGAGGAGGACATCCGAGACCCAGTACTTC. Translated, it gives CATRRTSETQYF.

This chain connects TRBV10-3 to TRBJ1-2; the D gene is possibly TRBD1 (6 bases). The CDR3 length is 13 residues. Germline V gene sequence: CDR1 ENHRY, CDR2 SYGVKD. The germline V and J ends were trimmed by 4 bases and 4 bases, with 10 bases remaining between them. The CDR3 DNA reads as TGTGCCATCAGTGCAGGGGTTCCCTATGGCTACACCTTC. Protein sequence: CAISAGVPYGYTF.

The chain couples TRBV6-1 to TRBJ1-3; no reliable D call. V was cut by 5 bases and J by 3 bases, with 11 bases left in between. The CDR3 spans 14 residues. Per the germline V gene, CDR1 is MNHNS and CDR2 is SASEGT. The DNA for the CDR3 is TGTGCCAGCAGTATTGGGCCGAGTGGAAACACCATATATTTT. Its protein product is CASSIGPSGNTIYF.

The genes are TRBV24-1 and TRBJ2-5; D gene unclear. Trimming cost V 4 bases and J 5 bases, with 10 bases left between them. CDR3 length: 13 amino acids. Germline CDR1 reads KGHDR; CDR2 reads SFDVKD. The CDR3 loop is CATSDSAGETQYF. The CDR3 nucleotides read TGTGCCACCAGTGACTCCGCCGGGGAGACCCAGTACTTC.

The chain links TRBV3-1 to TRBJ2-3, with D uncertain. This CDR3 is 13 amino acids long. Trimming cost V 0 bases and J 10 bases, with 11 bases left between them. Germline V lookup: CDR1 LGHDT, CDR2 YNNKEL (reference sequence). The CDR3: CASSQDNDRPQYF. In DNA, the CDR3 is TGTGCCAGCAGCCAAGATAACGATAGGCCGCAGTATTTT.

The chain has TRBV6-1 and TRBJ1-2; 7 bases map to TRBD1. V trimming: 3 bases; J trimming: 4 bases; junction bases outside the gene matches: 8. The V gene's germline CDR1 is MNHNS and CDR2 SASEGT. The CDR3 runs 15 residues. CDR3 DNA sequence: TGTGCCAGCAGTGATCAACAGGGGCCTTCCTATGGCTACACCTTC. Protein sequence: CASSDQQGPSYGYTF.

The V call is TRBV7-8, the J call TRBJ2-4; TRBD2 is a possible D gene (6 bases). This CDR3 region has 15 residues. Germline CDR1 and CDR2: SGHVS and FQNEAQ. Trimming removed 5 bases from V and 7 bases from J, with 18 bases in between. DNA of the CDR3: TGTGCCAGCAGCGATACTTGGAGGGTGGGCAACATTCAGTACTTC. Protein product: CASSDTWRVGNIQYF.

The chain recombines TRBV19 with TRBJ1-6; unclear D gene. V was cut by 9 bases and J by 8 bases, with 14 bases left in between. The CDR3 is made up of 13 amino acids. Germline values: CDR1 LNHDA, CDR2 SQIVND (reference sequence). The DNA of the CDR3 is TGTGCCAGCTCAGGAGACGTTGATTCACCCCTCCACTTT. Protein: CASSGDVDSPLHF. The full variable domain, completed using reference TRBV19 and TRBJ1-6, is DGGITQSPKYLFRKEGQNVTLSCEQNLNHDAMYWYRQDPGQGLRLIYYSQIVNDFQKGDIAEGYSVSREKKESFPLTVTSAQKNPTAFYLCASSGDVDSPLHFGNGTRLTVT.